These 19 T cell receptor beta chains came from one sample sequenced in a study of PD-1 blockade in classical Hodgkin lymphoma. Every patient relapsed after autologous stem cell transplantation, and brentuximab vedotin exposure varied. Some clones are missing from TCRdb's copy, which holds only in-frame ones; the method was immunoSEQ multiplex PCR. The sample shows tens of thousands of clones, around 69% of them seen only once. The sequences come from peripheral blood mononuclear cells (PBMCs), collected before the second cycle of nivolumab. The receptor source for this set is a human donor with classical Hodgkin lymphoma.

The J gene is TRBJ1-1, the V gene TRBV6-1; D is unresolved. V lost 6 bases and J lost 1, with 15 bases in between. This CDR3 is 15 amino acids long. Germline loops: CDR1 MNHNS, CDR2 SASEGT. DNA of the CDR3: TGTGCCAGCAGGACCCCGCAGGAACAGAACACTGAAGCTTTCTTT. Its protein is CASRTPQEQNTEAFF.

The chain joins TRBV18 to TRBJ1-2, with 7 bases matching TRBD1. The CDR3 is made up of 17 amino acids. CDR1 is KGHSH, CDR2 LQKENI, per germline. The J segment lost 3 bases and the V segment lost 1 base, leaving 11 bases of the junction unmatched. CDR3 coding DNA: TGTGCCAGCTCACCACAACGGACAGGTAGCAGCGACTATGGCTACACCTTC. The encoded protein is CASSPQRTGSSDYGYTF. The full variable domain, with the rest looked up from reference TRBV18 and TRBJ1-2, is NAGVMQNPRHLVRRRGQEARLRCSPMKGHSHVYWYRQLPEEGLKFMVYLQKENIIDESGMPKERFSAEFPKEGPSILRIQQVVRGDSAAYFCASSPQRTGSSDYGYTFGSGTRLTVV.

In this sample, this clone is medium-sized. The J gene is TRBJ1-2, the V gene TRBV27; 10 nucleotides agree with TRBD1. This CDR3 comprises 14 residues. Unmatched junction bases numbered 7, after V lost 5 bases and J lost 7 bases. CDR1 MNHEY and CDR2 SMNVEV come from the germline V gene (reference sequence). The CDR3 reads CASSQGQGVFGYTF. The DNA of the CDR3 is TGTGCCAGCAGTCAAGGACAGGGGGTCTTTGGCTACACCTTC.

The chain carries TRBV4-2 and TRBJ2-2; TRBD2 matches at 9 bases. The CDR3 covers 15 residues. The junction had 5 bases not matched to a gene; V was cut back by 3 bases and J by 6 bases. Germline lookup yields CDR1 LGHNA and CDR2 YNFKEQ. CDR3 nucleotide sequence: TGTGCCAGCAGCCAGTTAGCGGGAGAGGCCGGGGAGCTGTTTTTT. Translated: CASSQLAGEAGELFF.

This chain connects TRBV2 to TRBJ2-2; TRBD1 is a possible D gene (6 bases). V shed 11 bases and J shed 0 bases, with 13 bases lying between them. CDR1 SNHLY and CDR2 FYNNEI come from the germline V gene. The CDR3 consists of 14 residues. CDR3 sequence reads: CASVDRTNTGELFF. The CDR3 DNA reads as TGTGCCTCGGTTGACAGGACGAACACCGGGGAGCTGTTTTTT.

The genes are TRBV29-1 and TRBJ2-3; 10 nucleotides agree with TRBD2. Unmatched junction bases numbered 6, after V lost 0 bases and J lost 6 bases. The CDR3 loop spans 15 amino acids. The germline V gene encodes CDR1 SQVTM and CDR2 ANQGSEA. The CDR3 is CSVEDGLAVADTQYF. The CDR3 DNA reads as TGCAGCGTTGAAGACGGACTAGCGGTGGCGGATACGCAGTATTTT.

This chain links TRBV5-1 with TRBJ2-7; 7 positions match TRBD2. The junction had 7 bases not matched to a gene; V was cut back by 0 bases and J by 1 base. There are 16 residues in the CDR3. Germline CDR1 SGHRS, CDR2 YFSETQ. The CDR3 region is CASSLAAGVTSYEQYF. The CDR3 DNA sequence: TGCGCCAGCAGCTTGGCCGCGGGAGTAACGTCCTACGAGCAGTACTTC.

In DNA form, the CDR3 reads TGTGCCAGCAGTCCCCTAGCGGGAGTAATATACGAGCAGTACTTC. It codes for CASSPLAGVIYEQYF. This chain links TRBV6-1 with TRBJ2-7; 10 bases align to TRBD2. CDR1 is MNHNS, CDR2 SASEGT, per germline. CDR3 length equals 15 residues. The junction had 8 bases not matched to a gene; V was cut back by 5 bases and J by 4 bases.

The CDR3 DNA reads as TGTGCCAGTAGTCGCACACGGGGGGAGACCCAGTACTTC. Translating it yields CASSRTRGETQYF. This chain links TRBV19 with TRBJ2-5; D perhaps matches TRBD2 (6 bases). CDR1 is LNHDA, CDR2 SQIVND, per germline (reference sequence). With 5 bases removed from V and 5 bases from J, the gap between germline ends came to 12 bases. There are 13 residues in the CDR3.

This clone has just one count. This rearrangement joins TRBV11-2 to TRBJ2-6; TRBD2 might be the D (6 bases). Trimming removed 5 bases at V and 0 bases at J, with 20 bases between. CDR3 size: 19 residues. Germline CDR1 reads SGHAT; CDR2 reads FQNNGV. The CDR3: CASSGGSGTRDSGANVLTF. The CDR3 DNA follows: TGTGCCAGCAGCGGGGGGTCCGGGACGCGTGACTCTGGGGCCAACGTCCTGACTTTC.

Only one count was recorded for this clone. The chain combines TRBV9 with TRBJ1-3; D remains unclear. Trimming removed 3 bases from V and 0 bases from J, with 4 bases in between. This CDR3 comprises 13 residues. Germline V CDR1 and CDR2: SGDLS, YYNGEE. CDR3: CASSAGSGNTIYF. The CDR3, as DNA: TGTGCCAGCAGCGCGGGCTCTGGAAACACCATATATTTT.

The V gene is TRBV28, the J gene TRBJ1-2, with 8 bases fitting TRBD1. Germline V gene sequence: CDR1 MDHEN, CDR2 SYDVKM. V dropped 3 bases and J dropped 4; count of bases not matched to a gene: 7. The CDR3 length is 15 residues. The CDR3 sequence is CASSFGQGRAYGYTF. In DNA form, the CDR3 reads TGTGCCAGCAGTTTCGGACAGGGTCGTGCCTATGGCTACACCTTC.

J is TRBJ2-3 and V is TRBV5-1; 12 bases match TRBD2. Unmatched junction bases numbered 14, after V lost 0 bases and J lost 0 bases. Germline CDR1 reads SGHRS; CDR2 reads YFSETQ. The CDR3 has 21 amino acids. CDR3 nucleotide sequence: TGCGCCAGCAGCTTGGGCATCTCGGGACTAGCGGGCTCCTCTAGCACAGATACGCAGTATTTT. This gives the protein CASSLGISGLAGSSSTDTQYF.

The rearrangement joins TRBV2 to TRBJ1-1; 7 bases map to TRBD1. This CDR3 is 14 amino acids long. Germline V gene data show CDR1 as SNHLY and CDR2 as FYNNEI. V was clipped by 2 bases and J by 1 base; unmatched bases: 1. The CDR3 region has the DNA TGTGCCAGCAGTGAAAGACAGGGGAACACTGAAGCTTTCTTT. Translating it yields CASSERQGNTEAFF.

The DNA of the CDR3 is TGTGCCAGCAGCTCGGGCCCTGGCGGCGGGGAGCTGTTTTTT. Protein: CASSSGPGGGELFF. The chain links TRBV7-6 to TRBJ2-2; D not resolved. Per germline, CDR1 SGHVS and CDR2 FNYEAQ. There are 14 residues in the CDR3. V lost 4 bases and J lost 7, with 13 bases in between.

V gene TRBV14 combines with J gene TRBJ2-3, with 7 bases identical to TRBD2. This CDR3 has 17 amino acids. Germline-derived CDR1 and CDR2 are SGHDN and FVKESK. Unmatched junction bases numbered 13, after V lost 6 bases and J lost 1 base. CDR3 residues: CASSTPTRLAGTDTQYF. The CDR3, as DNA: TGTGCCAGCAGTACACCAACGCGACTAGCAGGCACAGATACGCAGTATTTT.

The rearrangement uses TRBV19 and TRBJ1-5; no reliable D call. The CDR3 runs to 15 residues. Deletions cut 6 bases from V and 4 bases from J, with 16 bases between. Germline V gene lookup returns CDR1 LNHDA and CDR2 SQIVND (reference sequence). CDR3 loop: CASRSGVIGNQPQHF. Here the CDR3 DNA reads TGTGCCAGTAGATCAGGTGTCATTGGAAATCAGCCCCAGCATTTT. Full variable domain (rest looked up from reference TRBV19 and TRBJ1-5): DGGITQSPKYLFRKEGQNVTLSCEQNLNHDAMYWYRQDPGQGLRLIYYSQIVNDFQKGDIAEGYSVSREKKESFPLTVTSAQKNPTAFYLCASRSGVIGNQPQHFGDGTRLSIL.

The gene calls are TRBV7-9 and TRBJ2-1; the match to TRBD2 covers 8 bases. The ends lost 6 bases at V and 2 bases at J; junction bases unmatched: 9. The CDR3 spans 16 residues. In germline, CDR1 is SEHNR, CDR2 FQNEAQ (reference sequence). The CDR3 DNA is TGTGCCAGCAGTTCGCCAGCGGGAGTGCCCTACAATGAGCAGTTCTTC. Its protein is CASSSPAGVPYNEQFF.

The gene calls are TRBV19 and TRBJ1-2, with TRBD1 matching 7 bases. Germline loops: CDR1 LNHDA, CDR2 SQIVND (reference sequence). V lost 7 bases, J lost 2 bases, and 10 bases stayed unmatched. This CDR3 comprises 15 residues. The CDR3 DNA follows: TGTGCCAGTACCGACAGGGACGCAGCCAACTATGGCTACACCTTC. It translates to CASTDRDAANYGYTF.